Listed here are 7 T cell receptor beta chains from one sample, sequenced in a study of blood T cell repertoires in COVID-19. Only in-frame clones appear in the TCRdb table, and some are missing; sequencing was by immunoSEQ multiplex PCR. There are fewer than 300,000 clones in the sample; about 93% occur only once, and approximately 1.2% lies in the top ten. The sequenced sample was PBMCs or T cells enriched from blood (not recorded which). The source of these receptors is a woman aged 25 to 39 who had recovered from COVID-19.

CDR3: CASSSSGHMNTEAFF. The CDR3 coding sequence is TGTGCCAGCAGTTCCTCGGGACACATGAACACTGAAGCTTTCTTT. The chain carries TRBV28 and TRBJ1-1; possible D gene TRBD1, 6 bases. The V end was cut by 4 bases, the J end by 0 bases, with 12 bases between. This CDR3 has 15 residues. The germline V gene has CDR1 MDHEN and CDR2 SYDVKM. The full variable domain, in which reference TRBV28 and TRBJ1-1 provide the parts outside the CDR3, is DVKVTQSSRYLVKRTGEKVFLECVQDMDHENMFWYRQDPGLGLRLIYFSYDVKMKEKGDIPEGYSVSREKKERFSLILESASTNQTSMYLCASSSSGHMNTEAFFGQGTRLTVV.

The chain couples TRBV7-3 to TRBJ1-6, with no clear D. There are 14 residues in the CDR3. The ends were cut back, 5 bases at V and 11 bases at J, with 16 bases in the middle. Germline CDR1 is SGHTA and CDR2 is FQGTGA. The CDR3 coding sequence is TGTGCCAGCAGCCTTACCTCTAGAGGGCCACCCCTCCACTTT. Translating it yields CASSLTSRGPPLHF.

The chain's CDR3 is CASSLVVGTGYGYTF. As DNA, the CDR3 is TGTGCCAGCAGCTTGGTAGTAGGGACAGGGTATGGCTACACCTTC. The chain is built from TRBV5-4 and TRBJ1-2, with 9 bases fitting TRBD1. The CDR3 loop spans 15 amino acids. Trimming cost V 0 bases and J 5 bases; bases outside gene matches: 5. Per germline, CDR1 SGHNT and CDR2 YYREEE (reference sequence).

This clone is a singleton in its sample. V gene TRBV3-1 (or the pseudogene TRBV3-2) combines with J gene TRBJ1-5; D is uncertain. The CDR3 contains 15 residues. The ends were cut back, 5 bases at V and 0 bases at J, with 11 bases in the middle. Germline values: CDR1 LGHDT, CDR2 YNNKEL (reference sequence). Here the CDR3 reads CASSETRNSNQPQHF. The DNA for the CDR3 is TGTGCCAGCAGCGAGACACGGAATAGCAATCAGCCCCAGCATTTT.

The chain uses TRBV7-3 and TRBJ2-1, with TRBD2 matching 9 bases. Per the germline V gene, CDR1 is SGHTA and CDR2 is FQGTGA. Trimming took 2 bases from V and 8 from J; bases not matched to a gene: 7. This CDR3 is built from 15 residues. In nucleotides, the CDR3 is TGTGCCAGCAGCTTATTAGCGGGAGCTTCTGATGAGCAGTTCTTC. Residues: CASSLLAGASDEQFF.

The gene calls are TRBV7-3 and TRBJ2-2; D not certain. Germline V gene data show CDR1 as SGHTA and CDR2 as FQGTGA. Trimming removed 1 base from V and 1 base from J, with 16 bases in between. The CDR3 extends over 18 amino acids. The CDR3 DNA is TGTGCCAGCAGCTTAAGTAACTCCCTAGTAAGGAACACCGGGGAGCTGTTTTTT. Residues: CASSLSNSLVRNTGELFF.

This clone appeared a single time. This chain links TRBV18 with TRBJ2-7, with 8 positions matching TRBD2. CDR1 and CDR2 from the germline V gene are KGHSH and LQKENI. The CDR3 has 15 residues. The trim removed 3 bases at V and 2 bases at J, leaving 6 bases unmatched. This CDR3 is CASSPPGGRTYEQYF. CDR3 sequence (DNA): TGTGCCAGCTCACCCCCGGGCGGGAGGACCTACGAGCAGTACTTC.